This T cell receptor beta chain was captured in a study of blood T cell repertoires in COVID-19. Study information: Some COVID-19 samples were acute and others convalescent; all came from the United States, Italy and Spain. The analysed material was cDNA or gDNA that came from T cells, B-cell-depleted T cells, or PBMCs.

The Seattle site enrolled patients during active infection and followed them longitudinally. The CDR3 contains 15 residues. The germline V gene encodes CDR1 MNHEY and CDR2 SVGAGI. The ends lost 3 bases at V and 9 bases at J; junction bases unmatched: 8. The authors' processing: Quantification of nucleated cells was approximated via reference gene primer amplification. TCRdb's copy holds only in-frame clones and misses some; the assay was immunoSEQ multiplex PCR. That table gives V, J and clone size, and the DNA gave D and trimming. The sample has about 290,000 clones, approximately 89% seen once. The sample taken for sequencing was peripheral blood. J is TRBJ2-1 and V is TRBV6-5; 10 bases align to TRBD2. The TCR sequence derives from a woman aged 30 to 39 with COVID-19, enrolled during active disease. The DNA of the CDR3 is TGTGCCAGCAGTTATTCGAGCGGGGGGGCAGGTGAGCAGTTCTTC. It specifies CASSYSSGGAGEQFF.